Sequencing of this T cell receptor (beta chain) was carried out in a study of neoadjuvant nivolumab and ipilimumab in lung cancer. Notes on the study in general: From pretherapy to surgery, tumor richness and clonality rose with dual therapy.

This CDR3 is built from 19 residues. J gave up 0 bases and V 6 bases, and 16 bases lay outside the gene matches. Looked up from germline, CDR1 is SNHLY and CDR2 is FYNNEI. Method: immunoSEQ multiplex PCR; TCRdb's copy keeps in-frame clones and lacks some. The sample comprises about 38,000 clones, 89% of which are singletons, and more than 3% rests with the top ten. To note about this clone: Its antigen remains unidentified.

The sequences come from peripheral blood, collected before neoadjuvant nivolumab, alone or with ipilimumab. This sequence joins TRBV2 and TRBJ2-3; 9 bases map to TRBD2. This TCR came from an adult with non-small cell lung cancer. CDR3 in DNA: TGTGCCAGCAGCGGGACGACTAGCGGCTACCGAACTAGCACAGATACGCAGTATTTT. As protein: CASSGTTSGYRTSTDTQYF.